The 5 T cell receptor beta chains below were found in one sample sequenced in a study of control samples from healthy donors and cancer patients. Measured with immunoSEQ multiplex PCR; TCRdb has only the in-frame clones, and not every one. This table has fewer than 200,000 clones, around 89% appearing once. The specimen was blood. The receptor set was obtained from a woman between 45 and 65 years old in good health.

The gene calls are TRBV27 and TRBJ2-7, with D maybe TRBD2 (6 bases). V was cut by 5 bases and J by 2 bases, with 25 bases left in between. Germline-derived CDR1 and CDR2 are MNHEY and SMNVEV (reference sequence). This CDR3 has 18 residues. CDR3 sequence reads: CASSPMITGDGTAYEQYF. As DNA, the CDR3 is TGTGCCAGCAGTCCCATGATAACGGGAGACGGTACAGCCTACGAGCAGTACTTC.

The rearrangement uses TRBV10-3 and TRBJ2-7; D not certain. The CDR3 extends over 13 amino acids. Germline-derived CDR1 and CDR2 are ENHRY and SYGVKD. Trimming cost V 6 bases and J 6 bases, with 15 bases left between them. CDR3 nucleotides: TGTGCCATCAGCCCCGACCCGTCGGGCGAGCAGTACTTC. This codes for CAISPDPSGEQYF.

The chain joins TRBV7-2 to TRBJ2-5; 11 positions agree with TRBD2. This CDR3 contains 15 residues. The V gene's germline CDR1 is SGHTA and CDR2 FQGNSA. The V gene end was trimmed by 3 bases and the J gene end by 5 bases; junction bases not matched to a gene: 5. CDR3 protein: CASSFYSGGDETQYF. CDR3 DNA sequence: TGTGCCAGCAGCTTCTATAGCGGGGGGGATGAGACCCAGTACTTC.

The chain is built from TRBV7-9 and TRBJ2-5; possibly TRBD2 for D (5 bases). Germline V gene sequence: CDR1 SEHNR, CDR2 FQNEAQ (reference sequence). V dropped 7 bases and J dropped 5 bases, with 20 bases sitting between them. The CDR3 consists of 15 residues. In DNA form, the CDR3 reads TGTGCCAGCACTAGGGAGAATGAGGTTCACGAGACCCAGTACTTC. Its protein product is CASTRENEVHETQYF.

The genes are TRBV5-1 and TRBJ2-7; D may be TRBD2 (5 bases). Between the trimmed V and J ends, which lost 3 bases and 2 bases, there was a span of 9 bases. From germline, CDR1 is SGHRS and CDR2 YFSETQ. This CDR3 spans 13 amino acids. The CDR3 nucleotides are TGCGCCAGCAGCTCTCCGGGAACCTACGAGCAGTACTTC. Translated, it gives CASSSPGTYEQYF.